A single count supports the clone carrying this T cell receptor beta chain. The data stem from a study of blood T cell repertoires in COVID-19. Original methodology: Estimated nucleated cell counts came from reference gene primer amplification. Here immunoSEQ multiplex PCR was the method, and the copy in TCRdb shows in-frame clones only, minus some. From that table come the V and J calls and clone size; the DNA was used to work out D and trimming. The data contain approximately 310,000 clones, approximately 83% of them seen just once; the ten biggest clones take up more than 2%. Germline V gene data show CDR1 as MNHEY and CDR2 as SVGEGT. The CDR3 spans 15 residues. Trimming took 2 bases from V and 3 from J, leaving 11 bases between them. Participants were aged about 18 to 90 years from more than 20 US areas. Categorization into cohorts depended on clinical history that participants reported. Donors of Cohort 3 who recovered were those that had two negative PCRs, clearance, or symptom resolution.

The receptor was derived from a young man who had recovered from COVID-19. The rearrangement joins TRBV6-2 or TRBV6-3 to TRBJ1-5; possibly TRBD1 for D (5 bases). Sequenced material: PBMCs or T cells enriched from blood (not recorded which). CDR3 protein: CASSYDRVINQPQHF. CDR3 in DNA: TGTGCCAGCAGTTACGACAGAGTAATCAATCAGCCCCAGCATTTT.